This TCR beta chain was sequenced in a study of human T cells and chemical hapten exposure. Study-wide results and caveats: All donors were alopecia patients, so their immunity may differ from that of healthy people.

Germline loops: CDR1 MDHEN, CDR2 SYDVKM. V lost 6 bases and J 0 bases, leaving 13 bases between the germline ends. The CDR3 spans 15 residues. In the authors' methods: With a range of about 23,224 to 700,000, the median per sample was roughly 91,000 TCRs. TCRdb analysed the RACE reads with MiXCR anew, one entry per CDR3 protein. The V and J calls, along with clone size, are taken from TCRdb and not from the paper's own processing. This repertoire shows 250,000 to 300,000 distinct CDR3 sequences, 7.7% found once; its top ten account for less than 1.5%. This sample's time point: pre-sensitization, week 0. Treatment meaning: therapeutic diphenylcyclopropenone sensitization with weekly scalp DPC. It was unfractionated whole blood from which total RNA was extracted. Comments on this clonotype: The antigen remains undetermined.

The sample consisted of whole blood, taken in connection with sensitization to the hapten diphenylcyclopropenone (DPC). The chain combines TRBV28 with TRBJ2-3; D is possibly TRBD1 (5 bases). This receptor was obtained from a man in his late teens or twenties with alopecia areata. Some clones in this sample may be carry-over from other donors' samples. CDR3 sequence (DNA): TGTGCCAGCAGCCACGACAGCCCGAGCACAGATACGCAGTATTTT. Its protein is CASSHDSPSTDTQYF. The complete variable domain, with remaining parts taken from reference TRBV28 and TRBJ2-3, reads DVKVTQSSRYLVKRTGEKVFLECVQDMDHENMFWYRQDPGLGLRLIYFSYDVKMKEKGDIPEGYSVSREKKERFSLILESASTNQTSMYLCASSHDSPSTDTQYFGPGTRLTVL.